The entry that follows covers one TCR beta chain sequence. The target antigen is unknown. Some clones are missing from TCRdb's copy, which holds only in-frame ones; the method was immunoSEQ multiplex PCR. The data hold roughly 14,000 clones, with roughly 76% observed a single time. The record originates from a study of cytotoxic CD8 clonotypes in ibrutinib-treated CLL. The wider study: In all, 10 to 11 patients were relapsed/refractory, approximately 16 were treatment-naive and roughly 18 were IGHV unmutated. Partial responses totalled roughly 24 and complete responses 2; after median roughly 68 months, about 15 remained remitted and about twelve progressed.

Study observations and caveats: Clonality grew at ibrutinib response; at progression, it decreased back toward baseline.

The germline gives CDR1 SGHRS, CDR2 YFSETQ. V lost 0 bases to trimming and J lost 6 bases; unmatched junction nucleotides: 6. This CDR3 has 16 amino acids. The receptor was derived from a human donor with chronic lymphocytic leukemia. This rearrangement joins TRBV5-1 to TRBJ2-3, with 11 bases that match TRBD2. Sample: PBMCs, taken before ibrutinib treatment. The CDR3: CASSLAKTSGTDTQYF. CDR3 DNA: TGCGCCAGCAGCTTGGCCAAGACTAGCGGGACGGATACGCAGTATTTT.